This T cell receptor beta chain originates from a study of PD-1 blockade in mismatch repair-deficient tumors. Clones were read by immunoSEQ multiplex PCR, and TCRdb kept only the in-frame ones, dropping some. The table includes around 120,000 clones, about 88% detected once. The starting material was peripheral blood, obtained 44 weeks after starting pembrolizumab. The receptor was derived from an adult with mismatch repair-deficient cancer.

As DNA, the CDR3 is TGCACCAGCAGCCAAGACTCCAGGGTGAGGGCTGAAGCTTTCTTT. It is translated as CTSSQDSRVRAEAFF. The V gene is TRBV1, the J gene TRBJ1-1. TRBV1 is marked as a pseudogene. This CDR3 spans 15 amino acids.